The present entry profiles one T cell receptor (beta chain) with its context. This clone was picked up a small number of times. Its antigen is still unknown. No per-base quality is available; no much larger clone lies one base away. The germline V gene specifies ENHRY as CDR1 and SYGVKD as CDR2. Inclusive of the bounding cysteine and phenylalanine, the CDR3 is 14 residues long. Only CDR3 DNA remains: 42 bases, in frame from the first base. V is pruned by 4 bases and J by 4 bases, leaving 4 bases of the junction without a gene match. The sample originates from a study of T cell responses to AZD1222 COVID-19 vaccine (dated by TCRdb to 2020 to 2023). The study in broad terms: AZD1222 recipients whose second dose came at about 4 weeks and those whose second dose came at about 12 weeks were combined into one group, since spike-specific TCR depth and breadth did not differ between the two schedules. A total of 233 trial participants underwent TCR sequencing, of whom 200 to 220 received two doses of AZD1222 and around 26 received two doses of the MenACWY control vaccine. Trial participants were enrolled by age into subgroups of 18-55, 56-69 and 70-plus years, and around 150, 28 and 57 TCR-sequenced participants, respectively, were included in these subgroups. Study-wide findings and limitations: Most participants were white British and females outnumbered males, and the authors suggested that clonal diversity may have been underestimated. The 56-69-year group was small, and its depth increase did not reach significance, likely because of low power. Because no day 14 peak-response samples were available, repertoires were characterized only after the peak T cell response. Epitopes outside the regions mutated in the B.1.351 and B.1.1.7 variants were reportedly recognized by nearly half of the unique spike-specific TCRs. After two AZD1222 doses, both the breadth and the depth of spike-specific TCRs were significantly higher than at day 0 and than in MenACWY recipients. Conclusions about previously exposed vaccinees are limited, since just six AZD1222 recipients were seropositive for SARS-CoV-2 at baseline. The whole spike protein was spanned by vaccine-associated CD4 TCRs, and dominant responses were seen in regions 160-218 and 743-854.

The CDR3 regions of human TCRbeta chains were analyzed by immunosequencing. In the authors' own workflow: Repertoire TCRs were checked for matches against a reference library of SARS-CoV-2-specific TCRs that had been generated using the MIRA antigen-specificity platform. Breadth was defined as the fraction of unique TCRs that were SARS-CoV-2-associated. Depth was defined as the fraction of total T cells that were SARS-CoV-2-associated. Using the MIRA data, each spike-specific TCR was mapped to the spike region that the TCR reacts to and placed in a CD4 or CD8 class. Log10-transformed breadth and depth values were compared by one-way ANOVA with Sidak's multiple comparisons tests. TCRdb obtained this table from immuneACCESS and retained in-frame rearrangements with V and J assigned. These tables miss some clones; where compared with another copy, unresolved V genes account for less than half of the shortfall, and the remainder is unexplained. That table is the source of V, J and clone size, and D and trimming were worked out from the DNA. The sample table records tens of thousands of clones; about three quarters of these occur just once. In total, the top ten clones hold about 12% of the sample.

Explained via the paper, the time point label denotes: baseline before first vaccination. Vaccinee samples were obtained from the UK trials COV001 and COV002, which included a single-blind randomized controlled phase 2/3 trial of AZD1222 (ChAdOx1 nCoV-19) in healthy adults. For TCRbeta chain sequencing, PBMC samples from trial participants were taken at day 0 and at day 28 after the second dose. The rearranged chain carries TRBV10-3 and TRBJ2-3; 8 central nucleotides agree with TRBD2. Sequencing used peripheral blood, obtained on day 0 of AZD1222 vaccination. This TCR derives from an adult in good health. CDR3 reads: CAISAGGPPDTQYF. The sequence in DNA is TGTGCCATCAGTGCGGGGGGGCCCCCAGATACGCAGTATTTT.